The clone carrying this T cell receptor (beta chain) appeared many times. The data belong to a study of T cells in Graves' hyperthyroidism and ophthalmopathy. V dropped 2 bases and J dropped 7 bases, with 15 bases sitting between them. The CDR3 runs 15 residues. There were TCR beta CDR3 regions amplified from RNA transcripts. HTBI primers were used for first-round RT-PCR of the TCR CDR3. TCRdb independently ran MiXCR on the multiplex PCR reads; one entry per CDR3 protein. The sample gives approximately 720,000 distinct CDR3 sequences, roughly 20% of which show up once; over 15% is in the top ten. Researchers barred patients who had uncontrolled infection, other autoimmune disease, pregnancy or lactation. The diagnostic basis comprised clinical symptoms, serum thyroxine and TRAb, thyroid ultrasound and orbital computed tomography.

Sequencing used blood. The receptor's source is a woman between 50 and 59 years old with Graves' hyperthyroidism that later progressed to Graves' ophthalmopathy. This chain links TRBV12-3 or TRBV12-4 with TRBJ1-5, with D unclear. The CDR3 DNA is TGTGCCAGCAGTTTAAGCGCAAGGGCCACCCAGCCCCAGCATTTT. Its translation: CASSLSARATQPQHF.